A single T cell receptor (beta chain) is shown here with its context. The data are from a study of long-term antiretroviral therapy in people with HIV. The CDR3 covers 16 residues. CDR1 is SGDLS, CDR2 YYNGEE, per germline. The trim removed 4 bases at V and 6 bases at J, leaving 8 bases unmatched. Every single participant having HIV got treatment inside the United States. Runs used v3.0 of the immunoSEQ assay and were done at survey level. The table came from immunoSEQ multiplex PCR; TCRdb's copy has only in-frame clones and leaves some out. The table lists 32,000 or so clones, about 74% of them singletons.

The clonotype comes from a woman in her forties or fifties with HIV. The rearrangement joins TRBV9 to TRBJ2-1; 12 bases agree with TRBD2. The sequences come from unsorted PBMCs, collected 2 years after starting antiretroviral therapy. As DNA, the CDR3 is TGTGCCAGCAGCCGACTGACTAGCGGGGGAAGCAATGAGCAGTTCTTC. Its protein is CASSRLTSGGSNEQFF.